The present TCR beta chain was sequenced within a study of identical twins. This CDR3 is 16 amino acids long. Trimming pared 0 bases from V and 1 base from J, leaving 10 bases between. Germline CDR1 reads SGHVS; CDR2 reads FNYEAQ. A single record per CDR3 protein comes from TCRdb applying MiXCR to the 5' RACE reads. This repertoire shows 500,000 to 650,000 distinct CDR3 sequences, around 20% found once; its top ten account for 0.48%. The sample also formed part of further work on yellow fever vaccine responses in identical twins.

Sample: CD4+ T cells sorted from blood. The chain uses TRBV7-6 and TRBJ1-3, with D unresolved. The sequence was collected from a woman younger than 35 in good health. The CDR3 here is CASSLAAIGSGNTIYF. In DNA, the CDR3 is TGTGCCAGCAGCTTAGCTGCGATAGGGTCTGGAAACACCATATATTTT.